These T cell receptor beta chains were read from a single sample in a study of identical twins. TCRdb re-called the 5' RACE reads with MiXCR, one entry per CDR3 protein. The sample holds roughly 750,000 distinct CDR3 sequences, about 20% seen once. Another study also made use of these data, one on T cells expressing NK-cell markers.

The sequenced sample was PBMCs. The receptors here all came from a woman younger than 30 in good health. The CDR3 runs from the conserved cysteine through the conserved F or W. D genes are given only for firm matches. Clone sizes are given selectively: once, few, many, or a class where the clone is expanded.

d_gene: -; abundance: -; j_gene: TRBJ1-3; v_gene: TRBV15; CDR3nt: TGTGCCACCAGCAGAGAAGTCTCTATCTCGGGAAACACCATATATTTT; CDR3aa: CATSREVSISGNTIYF
d_gene: -; abundance: few; j_gene: TRBJ1-6; v_gene: TRBV9; CDR3nt: TGTGCCAGCAGCGCCCCGGGGTGGGGTTCACCCCTCCACTTT; CDR3aa: CASSAPGWGSPLHF
d_gene: -; abundance: many; j_gene: TRBJ1-2; v_gene: TRBV5-6; CDR3nt: TGTGCCAGCAGCTTGGGGCTCGCCTATGGCTACACCTTC; CDR3aa: CASSLGLAYGYTF
d_gene: TRBD1; abundance: few; j_gene: TRBJ2-5; v_gene: TRBV6-1; CDR3nt: TGTGCCAGCAGAATAACCGGGACAGGGGGCTCGGAGACCCAGTACTTC; CDR3aa: CASRITGTGGSETQYF
d_gene: TRBD1; abundance: few; j_gene: TRBJ2-7; v_gene: TRBV5-1; CDR3nt: TGCGCCAGCGCTTCGGGACAGGGGACCTACGAGCAGTACTTC; CDR3aa: CASASGQGTYEQYF
d_gene: -; abundance: -; j_gene: TRBJ1-2; v_gene: TRBV20-1; CDR3nt: TGCAGTGCTAGGGAGACTGGGCGACGGAGCTATGGCTACACCTTC; CDR3aa: CSARETGRRSYGYTF
d_gene: TRBD2; abundance: many; j_gene: TRBJ2-3; v_gene: TRBV2; CDR3nt: TGTGCCAGCAGTCCTAGCGGGAGGGCCGATACGCAGTATTTT; CDR3aa: CASSPSGRADTQYF
d_gene: TRBD2; abundance: many; j_gene: TRBJ2-1; v_gene: TRBV20-1; CDR3nt: TGCAGTGCTAGAGAGTTACTAGCGGGAGTCAGGACCTACAATGAGCAGTTCTTC; CDR3aa: CSARELLAGVRTYNEQFF
d_gene: -; abundance: -; j_gene: TRBJ2-7; v_gene: TRBV29-1; CDR3nt: TGCAGCGGAGGGGGGGGGGCCTACGAGCAGTACTTC; CDR3aa: CSGGGGAYEQYF
d_gene: -; abundance: few; j_gene: TRBJ2-7; v_gene: TRBV18; CDR3nt: TGTGCCAGCTCACCAGGGGCCAGATTATACGAGCAGTACTTC; CDR3aa: CASSPGARLYEQYF
d_gene: -; abundance: many; j_gene: TRBJ2-3; v_gene: TRBV20-1; CDR3nt: TGCAGTGCTAGCAGCGGGAGCACAGATACGCAGTATTTT; CDR3aa: CSASSGSTDTQYF
d_gene: -; abundance: -; j_gene: TRBJ2-3; v_gene: TRBV12-3/TRBV12-4; CDR3nt: TGTGCCAGCACCCTTAGGGGGGATACGCAGTATTTT; CDR3aa: CASTLRGDTQYF
d_gene: -; abundance: -; j_gene: TRBJ1-6; v_gene: TRBV3-1; CDR3nt: TGTGCCAGCAGAAGGAAATTTGGGAGCTCCTATAATTCACCCCTCCACTTT; CDR3aa: CASRRKFGSSYNSPLHF
d_gene: -; abundance: -; j_gene: TRBJ2-5; v_gene: TRBV20-1; CDR3nt: TGCAGTGCTAGAGCCCCACAGGCCCAGTACTTC; CDR3aa: CSARAPQAQYF
d_gene: -; abundance: few; j_gene: TRBJ1-1; v_gene: TRBV29-1; CDR3nt: TGCAGCGTTGCGGGGGAGTCCCTAATGCTGAACACTGAAGCTTTCTTT; CDR3aa: CSVAGESLMLNTEAFF
d_gene: -; abundance: -; j_gene: TRBJ1-2; v_gene: TRBV6-2/TRBV6-3; CDR3nt: TGTGCCAGCAGTTACTCCCTCCGGGACACCTCTAACTATGGCTACACCTTC; CDR3aa: CASSYSLRDTSNYGYTF